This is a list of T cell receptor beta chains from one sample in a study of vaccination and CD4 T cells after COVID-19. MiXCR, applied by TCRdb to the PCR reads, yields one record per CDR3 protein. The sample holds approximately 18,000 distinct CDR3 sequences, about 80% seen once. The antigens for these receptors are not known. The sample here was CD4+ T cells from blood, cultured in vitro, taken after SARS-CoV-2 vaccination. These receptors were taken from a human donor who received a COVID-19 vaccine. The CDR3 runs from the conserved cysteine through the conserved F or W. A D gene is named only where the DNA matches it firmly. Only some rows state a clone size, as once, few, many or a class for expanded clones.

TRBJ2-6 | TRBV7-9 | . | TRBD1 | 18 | TGTGCCAGCAGCTTTTCGGGGACAGGGATATCTGGGGCCAACGTCCTGACTTTC | CASSFSGTGISGANVLTF
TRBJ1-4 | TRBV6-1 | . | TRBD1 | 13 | TGTGCCAGCAGACGGACAGGGATTGAAAAACTGTTTTTT | CASRRTGIEKLFF
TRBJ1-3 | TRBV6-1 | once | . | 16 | TGTGCCAGCAGTGGAGACAGGCACGTCTCTGGAAACACCATATATTTT | CASSGDRHVSGNTIYF
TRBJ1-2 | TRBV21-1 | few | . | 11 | TGTGCCAGCAGCGGCAAGGGTGGCTACACCTTC | CASSGKGGYTF
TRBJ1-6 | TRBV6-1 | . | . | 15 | TGTGCCAGCACCCCTAGGCTCAGGGAGGGTTCACCCCTCCACTTT | CASTPRLREGSPLHF
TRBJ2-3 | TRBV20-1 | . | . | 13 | TGCAGTGCTAGAGCCCCGACAGTAAATACGCAGTATTTT | CSARAPTVNTQYF
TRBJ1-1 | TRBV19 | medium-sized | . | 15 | TGTGCCAGTAGGGCGAAGGGAGGGATGGGGACTGAAGCTTTCTTT | CASRAKGGMGTEAFF
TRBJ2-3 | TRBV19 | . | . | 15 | TGTGCCAGTAGGATGGGCGGGGTGAGCACAGATACGCAGTATTTT | CASRMGGVSTDTQYF
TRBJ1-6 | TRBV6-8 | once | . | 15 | TGTGCCAGCAGCACCGCAAACCGCGGATATTCACCCCTCCACTTT | CASSTANRGYSPLHF
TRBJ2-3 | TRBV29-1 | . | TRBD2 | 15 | TGCAGCGTCCGCACCCGGACTAGCGGGGCAGATACGCAGTATTTT | CSVRTRTSGADTQYF
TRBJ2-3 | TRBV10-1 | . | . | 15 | TGCGCCAGCAGTGCGGGCAGGGGAGCGCGGGATACGCAGTATTTT | CASSAGRGARDTQYF
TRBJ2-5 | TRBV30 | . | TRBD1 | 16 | TGTGCCTGGAGCGTAGGGTATAGACAGGGGGGAGAGACCCAGTACTTC | CAWSVGYRQGGETQYF
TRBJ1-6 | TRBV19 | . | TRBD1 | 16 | TGTGCCAGTAGATTCGCGGACAGGGGTTTTAATTCACCCCTCCACTTT | CASRFADRGFNSPLHF
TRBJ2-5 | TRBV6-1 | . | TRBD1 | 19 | TGTGCCAGCAGTGCCGTGCCCCGGACAGGGCCACTCTCTGGGGAGACCCAGTACTTC | CASSAVPRTGPLSGETQYF
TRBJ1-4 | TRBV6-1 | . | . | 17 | TGTGCCAGCAGTGAAGCCGGCTGGGGGGGAACTAATGAAAAACTGTTTTTT | CASSEAGWGGTNEKLFF
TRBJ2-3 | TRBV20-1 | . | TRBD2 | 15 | TGCAGTGCTAGAAGGCTAGCGGAGAGCACAGATACGCAGTATTTT | CSARRLAESTDTQYF
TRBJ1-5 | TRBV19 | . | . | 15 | TGTGCCAGTAGTGACTGGGGGGCCGGGAATCAGCCCCAGCATTTT | CASSDWGAGNQPQHF
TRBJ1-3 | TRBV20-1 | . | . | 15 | TGCAGTGCTAGAGACGGGGGCCGTCAGGAGGACACCATATATTTT | CSARDGGRQEDTIYF
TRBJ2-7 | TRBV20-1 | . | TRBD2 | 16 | TGCAGTGCTAGTTCCCCGGGACTAGCGGCTTCCTACGAGCAGTACTTC | CSASSPGLAASYEQYF